What follows are 24 T cell receptor beta chains derived from one specimen sequenced in a study of blood T cells in healthy people across ages. The second PCR ran roughly 7 to 12 cycles with a sample-barcoded 5' primer and J-beta primers. TCRdb recomputed calls from the 5' RACE reads with MiXCR, one row per CDR3 protein. The sample has hundreds of thousands of distinct CDR3 sequences; around 52% are singletons. The sequenced sample was blood. The receptors derive from a woman of 80 years or more in good health.

The chain joins TRBV2 to TRBJ1-5; 7 bases match TRBD1. Germline lookup yields CDR1 SNHLY and CDR2 FYNNEI. CDR3 length: 15 residues. V lost 4 bases, J lost 3 bases, and 6 bases stayed unmatched. CDR3 sequence: CASSVGQSNNQPQHF. CDR3 sequence (DNA): TGTGCCAGCAGTGTGGGACAGTCGAACAATCAGCCCCAGCATTTT.

The V gene is TRBV12-3 or TRBV12-4, the J gene TRBJ2-3; D is uncertain. The ends were cut back, 4 bases at V and 0 bases at J, with 11 bases in the middle. The CDR3 runs to 15 residues. The CDR3 here is CASSSKRLSTDTQYF. For the CDR3, the DNA is TGTGCCAGCAGTTCTAAGAGATTGAGCACAGATACGCAGTATTTT.

This clonotype was detected many times. The CDR3 DNA reads TGTGCCATCAGTGAGTCGGGCGAACTGGGCTACGAGCAGTACTTC. It translates to CAISESGELGYEQYF. The V call is TRBV10-3, the J call TRBJ2-7; D gene ambiguous. The length of the CDR3 is 15 residues. Germline V CDR1 and CDR2: ENHRY, SYGVKD. V gave up 0 bases and J gave up 3 bases, with 12 bases separating them.

The chain recombines TRBV7-6 with TRBJ2-1, with 7 bases matching TRBD2. The J call may not be correct, given that the DNA end is closer to TRBJ2-7. CDR1 is SGHVS, CDR2 FNYEAQ, per germline. There are 14 residues in the CDR3. The CDR3 nucleotides read TGTGCCAGCAGCTTAAGAGCGGGAAACAATGAGCAGTACTTC. This encodes CASSLRAGNNEQYF.

The rearrangement uses TRBV7-9 and TRBJ2-7; 11 bases line up with TRBD1. The J call may be mistaken, given a closer DNA end match to TRBJ2-5. Germline CDR1 SEHNR, CDR2 FQNEAQ (reference sequence). CDR3 length equals 14 residues. Here the CDR3 DNA reads TGTGCCAGCAGCGCGGACAGGGGGCCACAGACCCAGTACTTC. It yields the protein CASSADRGPQTQYF.

This clonotype was found many times. V and J are TRBV12-3 or TRBV12-4 and TRBJ2-4, with 9 bases that match TRBD1. The V and J ends lost 4 bases and 5 bases, in that order; junction bases with no gene match: 3. The CDR3 contains 14 residues. CDR3 loop: CASSYWDRENIQYF. The DNA for the CDR3 is TGTGCCAGCAGTTATTGGGACAGGGAAAACATTCAGTACTTC.

The chain carries TRBV4-3 and TRBJ2-4, with 11 bases fitting TRBD2. Gene TRBJ2-7 matches the end of the DNA better, so the J call may be wrong. This CDR3 has 17 residues. Germline V gene lookup returns CDR1 LGHNA and CDR2 YSLEER. The CDR3 coding sequence is TGCGCCAGCAGCCCCGATACCGGGACTAGCGGAACCTACGAGCAGTACTTC. Its translation is CASSPDTGTSGTYEQYF.

This clonotype appeared once. This clone may be a read error of a much larger clone one base away. The chain has TRBV28 and TRBJ2-1; 7 nucleotides align to TRBD1. Losses at the gene ends were 10 bases for V and 0 bases for J; bases not matched to a gene: 12. This CDR3 is built from 16 residues. CDR1 and CDR2 from the germline V gene are MDHEN and SYDVKM. Written as DNA, the CDR3 is TGTGCCAACTCCATAGGGGGCTCCTCCTCCTACAATGAGCAGTTCTTC. It specifies CANSIGGSSSYNEQFF.

The chain combines TRBV27 with TRBJ2-5, with TRBD1 matching over 7 bases. The ends lost 7 bases at V and 1 base at J; junction bases unmatched: 9. CDR1 is MNHEY, CDR2 SMNVEV, per germline (reference sequence). The CDR3 has 15 amino acids. The CDR3 loop is CASTSSGTAQETQYF. DNA of the CDR3: TGTGCCAGCACCTCCTCCGGGACAGCCCAAGAGACCCAGTACTTC.

This CDR3 reads CASNPSTRTSTDTQYF. Here the CDR3 DNA reads TGTGCCAGCAACCCATCGACACGTACTAGCACAGATACGCAGTATTTT. The V gene is TRBV7-9, the J gene TRBJ2-3; no clear D gene. Germline V gives CDR1 SEHNR, CDR2 FQNEAQ (reference sequence). V was pared by 7 bases and J by 0 bases, with 17 bases between. The CDR3 runs to 16 residues.

Points on this clonotype: It may be a read error: a sequence one base away is much more abundant. This sequence joins TRBV4-2 and TRBJ2-5; 8 nucleotides align to TRBD1. The DNA matches TRBJ2-7 better at its end, which makes the J call doubtful. Germline CDR1 reads LGHNA; CDR2 reads YNFKEQ. The CDR3 runs 16 residues. CDR3 amino acids: CASSPTGQAGINEQYF. CDR3 DNA sequence: TGTGCCAGCAGCCCCACGGGACAGGCAGGAATAAACGAGCAGTACTTC.

The rearrangement links TRBV3-1 to TRBJ2-7; TRBD1 matches 8 bases. The J call may be mistaken, given a closer DNA end match to TRBJ2-5. The CDR3 totals 17 residues. Looked up from germline, CDR1 is LGHDT and CDR2 is YNNKEL (reference sequence). CDR3 in DNA: TGTGCCAGCAGCCAAGTTAAGGACAGGGTCCTCGAAGAGACCCAGTACTTC. Protein product: CASSQVKDRVLEETQYF.

A note on this clonotype: A read error may be the cause here, since a much bigger clone is one base away. The conserved final phenylalanine or tryptophan is absent from the CDR3, which likely points to a read error. V and J are TRBV5-1 and TRBJ2-3; D unresolved. V gave up 4 bases and J gave up 0 bases, with 6 bases separating them. The CDR3 consists of 13 residues. The germline V gene encodes CDR1 SGHRS and CDR2 YFSETQ. CDR3 sequence (DNA): TGCGCCAGCAGCCCCATCAGCACAGATACGCAGTATGTT. Protein: CASSPISTDTQYV.

This clonotype has at least ten counts. This chain uses TRBV5-1 with TRBJ2-1, with a weak D call TRBD2 (6 bases). Germline V gene sequence: CDR1 SGHRS, CDR2 YFSETQ. Trimming left V 1 base short and J 4 bases short, with 12 bases between. CDR3 length: 15 residues. The CDR3 sequence is CASSLLSGRYNEQFF. The CDR3 region has the DNA TGCGCCAGCAGCTTGTTAAGCGGGCGGTACAATGAGCAGTTCTTC.

The rearrangement links TRBV7-3 to TRBJ2-3; a weak D match, TRBD1 (6 bases). Trimming left V 3 bases short and J 2 bases short, with 12 bases between. CDR1 and CDR2 from the germline V gene are SGHTA and FQGTGA. This CDR3 spans 15 amino acids. CDR3 sequence (DNA): TGTGCCAGCAGCTTGAGCAACAGGGCCACAGATACGCAGTATTTT. Translation: CASSLSNRATDTQYF.

With respect to this clonotype: Sequence at one end of the junction differs from germline and may be a read error. The chain combines TRBV9 with TRBJ2-2; D not resolved. This CDR3 contains 15 residues. Germline assignment: CDR1 SGDLS and CDR2 YYNGEE. The CDR3 DNA sequence: TGTGCCGGCAGCCTTACGGGCACCTACACCGGGGAGCTGTTTTTT. This encodes CAGSLTGTYTGELFF.

This chain joins TRBV12-3 or TRBV12-4 and TRBJ2-4, with D possibly TRBD1 on 6 matching bases. The CDR3 is 14 amino acids. Trimming took off 7 bases at V and 2 bases at J, with 12 bases between the two ends. CDR3 DNA sequence: TGTGCCAGCACGAGGGGACATTCCAAAAACATTCAGTACTTC. It is translated as CASTRGHSKNIQYF.

This chain links TRBV27 with TRBJ2-7, with 11 bases identical to TRBD1. Germline V gives CDR1 MNHEY, CDR2 SMNVEV (reference sequence). V was clipped by 2 bases and J by 2 bases; unmatched bases: 2. The CDR3 contains 15 residues. CDR3 sequence: CASSLADRGPYEQYF. The CDR3 coding sequence is TGTGCCAGCAGTTTAGCGGACAGGGGGCCCTACGAGCAGTACTTC.

This clonotype has a handful of counts. This chain uses TRBV7-9 with TRBJ2-3, with TRBD2 matching over 8 bases. Germline lookup yields CDR1 SEHNR and CDR2 FQNEAQ (reference sequence). The J segment lost 3 bases and the V segment lost 2 bases, leaving 4 bases of the junction unmatched. The CDR3 consists of 15 residues. CDR3 loop: CASSLQRGSTDTQYF. In nucleotides, the CDR3 is TGTGCCAGCAGCTTACAGCGGGGGAGTACAGATACGCAGTATTTT.

This clonotype was counted many times. The V gene is TRBV5-1, the J gene TRBJ1-1; unclear D gene. This CDR3 spans 13 amino acids. Germline V CDR1 and CDR2: SGHRS, YFSETQ. The V and J ends lost 4 bases and 10 bases respectively, with 17 bases between them. As DNA, the CDR3 is TGCGCCAGCAGCGTCTCGGCCGAGGAGAGAGCTTTCTTT. Its translation: CASSVSAEERAFF. The full variable domain, completed using reference TRBV5-1 and TRBJ1-1, is KAGVTQTPRYLIKTRGQQVTLSCSPISGHRSVSWYQQTPGQGLQFLFEYFSETQRNKGNFPGRFSGRQFSNSRSEMNVSTLELGDSALYLCASSVSAEERAFFGQGTRLTVV.

V usage is TRBV10-3 and J usage is TRBJ2-5; 12 bases line up with TRBD1. The DNA matches TRBJ2-7 better at its end, which makes the J call doubtful. This CDR3 has 14 residues. The germline CDR1 and CDR2 sequences are ENHRY and SYGVKD. CDR3 loop: CAMGGGTGGGEQYF. The CDR3 nucleotides read TGTGCCATGGGAGGAGGGACAGGGGGCGGCGAGCAGTACTTC.

V usage is TRBV10-2 and J usage is TRBJ2-5; a weak D match, TRBD1 (6 bases). Germline CDR1 is WSHSY and CDR2 is SAAADI. There are 11 residues in the CDR3. The V end lost 8 bases, the J end lost 11 bases, and 15 bases lay between the germline ends. Here the CDR3 DNA reads TGCGCCAGCCGGGACATAGGCGGGCAGTACTTC. It is translated as CASRDIGGQYF.

The chain carries TRBV20-1 and TRBJ2-5; TRBD2 matches at 7 bases. Trimming took 6 bases from V and 4 from J; bases not matched to a gene: 2. Germline CDR1 reads DFQATT; CDR2 reads SNEGSKA (reference sequence). The CDR3 extends over 11 amino acids. DNA for the CDR3: TGCAGTGCGAGACTAGCAGAGACCCAGTACTTC. This gives the protein CSARLAETQYF.

The rearrangement joins TRBV18 to TRBJ1-4; TRBD1 might be the D (5 bases). Germline V CDR1 and CDR2: KGHSH, LQKENI. V lost 5 bases, J lost 8 bases, and 15 bases lay in between. The CDR3 length is 14 residues. CDR3 coding DNA: TGTGCCAGCTCAGTCACGACAGCGGAGGAAAAACTGTTTTTT. This codes for CASSVTTAEEKLFF.